This T cell receptor (beta chain) was captured by sequencing in a study of HIV-infected children after antiretroviral therapy interruption. Turning to the study itself: EBV and CMV exposure was recorded in most children.

This clonotype was seen ten or more times. The CDR3 loop spans 13 amino acids. Trimming took off 3 bases at V and 1 base at J, with 6 bases between the two ends. RNA-based 3' RACE libraries used unique molecular identifiers. Each CDR3 protein gets one entry after TCRdb re-called the 3' RACE reads with MiXCR. Of 70,000 to 90,000 distinct CDR3 sequences listed, roughly 6.7% were seen once; the top ten hold about 1.1%. Sample treatment: PENTA 11 planned treatment interruption arm or continuous ART arm. Only samples with at least 5 million viable PBMCs qualified. The sequenced sample was CD45RA+ CD4+ T cells from PBMCs, pooled from several time points, obtained from a donor given antiretroviral therapy, either interrupted or continuous. Subset of the sample: naive CD4+ CD45RA+ CD45RO- T cells. The chain uses TRBV12-3 or TRBV12-4 and TRBJ1-1; D unresolved. This sequence originates from a pool of human donors with HIV. The CDR3 bases are TGTGCCAGCAGTTTGGCACGGAACACTGAAGCTTTCTTT. Its protein is CASSLARNTEAFF.